This is a list of T cell receptor beta chains from one sample in a study of blood T cell repertoires in COVID-19. The method was immunoSEQ multiplex PCR; TCRdb's version includes in-frame clones alone and lacks a portion of them. In the table there are 90,000 to 130,000 clones, over 65% of which are singletons. The sample was peripheral blood. All receptors come from a middle-aged woman with acute or convalescent COVID-19. The CDR3 runs from the conserved cysteine through the conserved F or W. The D gene is left open where the match is weak. Clone size is stated in some rows and not others, as once, few, many or a class when expanded.

size	length	J	D	V	DNA	CDR3
-	14	TRBJ1-3	TRBD1	TRBV29-1	TGCAGCGTTGAAGGCAGGGGGTCTGGAAACACCATATATTTT	CSVEGRGSGNTIYF
-	13	TRBJ1-3	TRBD1	TRBV3-1/TRBV3-2	TGTGCCAGCAGCCCGAGGACAGGATGGTTCATATATTTT	CASSPRTGWFIYF
few	13	TRBJ1-3	-	TRBV28	TGTGCCAGCCGCCCAGGGCCGGGAAACACCATATATTTT	CASRPGPGNTIYF
-	13	TRBJ1-1	-	TRBV5-1	TGCGCCAGCAGCTTGTATCAGGGCCAAGGCGCTTTCTTT	CASSLYQGQGAFF
-	13	TRBJ2-7	-	TRBV20-1	TGCAGTGCTAGTGGTAGCCCGGGCTACGAGCAGTACTTC	CSASGSPGYEQYF
-	14	TRBJ2-2	-	TRBV6-2/TRBV6-3	TGTGCCAGCAGTTACCGGCGGGACACCGGGGAGCTGTTTTTT	CASSYRRDTGELFF
many	16	TRBJ2-7	-	TRBV4-1	TGCGCCAGCAGCCAAGACGGGTCCGGACAACCCTACGAGCAGTACTTC	CASSQDGSGQPYEQYF
few	11	TRBJ2-5	-	TRBV7-2	TGTGCCAGTATGCGGCAAGAGACCCAGTACTTC	CASMRQETQYF
few	12	TRBJ2-7	TRBD1	TRBV5-5	TGTGCCAGCAGTCGGGACAGCTACGAGCAGTACTTC	CASSRDSYEQYF
-	13	TRBJ1-4	-	TRBV2	TGTGCCAGCAGTGGGGACTTAAATGAAAAACTGTTTTTT	CASSGDLNEKLFF
-	16	TRBJ1-6	TRBD1	TRBV3-1/TRBV3-2	TGTGCCAGCAGCCGAGAACAGGGGACATCTCTTTCACCCCTCCACTTT	CASSREQGTSLSPLHF
few	14	TRBJ1-6	-	TRBV5-4	TGTGCCAGCAGCTTACAGGTGCCCAATTCACCCCTCCACTTT	CASSLQVPNSPLHF
-	15	TRBJ1-6	-	TRBV7-6	TGTGCCAGCAGCCTCGAGACAGGAGGATTTTCACCCCTCCACTTT	CASSLETGGFSPLHF
few	16	TRBJ1-2	-	TRBV4-2	TGTGCCAGCAGCCAAGAGGTAGCAGCTGTCTACTATGGCTACACCTTC	CASSQEVAAVYYGYTF
-	16	TRBJ1-5	-	TRBV18	TGTGCCAGCTCACCTACTCCCAGGGGCCTTGATCAGCCCCAGCATTTT	CASSPTPRGLDQPQHF
few	15	TRBJ1-2	TRBD1	TRBV25-1	TGTGCCAGCTCCGGTTGGACAGGGACGGACGATGGCTACACCTTC	CASSGWTGTDDGYTF
-	13	TRBJ1-1	-	TRBV20-1	TGCAGTGCTAGTTTACCGATCGGGACTGAAGCTTTCTTT	CSASLPIGTEAFF
-	14	TRBJ1-2	-	TRBV6-1	TGTGCCAGCAGTGAAGATGTCAGTGGCTATGGCTACACCTTC	CASSEDVSGYGYTF
-	14	TRBJ1-1	TRBD1	TRBV19	TGTGCCAGTAGTATAGGGGGACAGGGAACTGAAGCTTTCTTT	CASSIGGQGTEAFF
-	15	TRBJ2-1	-	TRBV6-5	TGTGCCAGCAGTTACTCGAGGGACTCAGGAAGTGAGCAGTTCTTC	CASSYSRDSGSEQFF
-	16	TRBJ1-1	-	TRBV18	TGTGCCAGCTCACCACAAATCTGGGACATGAACACTGAAGCTTTCTTT	CASSPQIWDMNTEAFF
once	17	TRBJ1-5	-	TRBV6-1	TGTGCCAGCAGTGCCTTATCCGGGACAAGAGGCAATCAGCCCCAGCATTTT	CASSALSGTRGNQPQHF
few	17	TRBJ1-2	-	TRBV7-9	TGTGCCAGCAGCTCCCAGAATAATCCGGGACATGGGACTGGCTACACCTTC	CASSSQNNPGHGTGYTF
few	15	TRBJ2-3	-	TRBV5-1	TGCGCCAGCAGTTCTACCCCCAGACTGGCAGATACGCAGTATTTT	CASSSTPRLADTQYF